The clone carrying this TCR beta chain was observed a single time. Its target is unknown. The record originates from a study of shared clonotypes between healthy human individuals. Study observations and caveats: Sharing across a few donors was seen in 4% to 6.5% of naive CD4 clonotypes. When compared with the clonotypes that were shared by all four sorted-subset donors, the non-shared clonotypes turned out to have lower generation probabilities.

Only in-frame clones appear in the TCRdb table, and some are missing; sequencing was by immunoSEQ multiplex PCR. The profile shows 2 million to 3 million clones, approximately 93% of them singletons. The CDR3 consists of 15 residues. The V end was cut by 4 bases, the J end by 6 bases, with 21 bases between. Germline lookup yields CDR1 SQVTM and CDR2 ANQGSEA. Sequenced material: naive CD4+ T cells from PBMCs. Subset reported: CD45RA+ positively selected. This chain connects TRBV29-1 to TRBJ1-2; perhaps TRBD1 as D (6 bases). The receptor's source is a man between 18 and 29 years old in good health. Some clones in this sample may be carry-over from other donors' samples. DNA of the CDR3: TGCAGCGTTGCCCTTAGCCGACAGGCTAGCGATGGCTACACCTTC. Translated: CSVALSRQASDGYTF.